The 22 T cell receptor beta chains below all came from one sample that was sequenced in a study of blood T cell repertoires in COVID-19. Measured with immunoSEQ multiplex PCR; TCRdb has only the in-frame clones, and not every one. Of over 250,000 clones listed, roughly 90% were seen once; the top ten hold roughly 0.8%. Sequencing was carried out using peripheral blood. The source is a woman in her twenties or thirties with acute or convalescent COVID-19.

This rearrangement joins TRBV10-1 to TRBJ2-7; 7 bases are shared with TRBD1. CDR3 size: 18 residues. The V gene's germline CDR1 is WNHNN and CDR2 SYGVQD (reference sequence). With V trimmed by 0 bases and J by 5 bases, 16 bases remained unmatched. CDR3 coding DNA: TGCGCCAGCAGTGAGTCGCCGTTAAGCATCGGGACAGTCCACGAGCAGTACTTC. As protein: CASSESPLSIGTVHEQYF.

The rearrangement joins TRBV7-2 to TRBJ1-5; unclear D gene. There are 15 residues in the CDR3. V lost 5 bases, J lost 3 bases, and 14 bases lay in between. Germline CDR1 is SGHTA and CDR2 is FQGNSA. The CDR3 sequence is CASSLTHGNNQPQHF. CDR3 DNA sequence: TGTGCCAGCAGCCTCACACACGGGAACAATCAGCCCCAGCATTTT.

This rearrangement joins TRBV5-6 to TRBJ1-2, with TRBD1 matching 8 bases. The CDR3 runs 16 residues. Looked up from germline, CDR1 is SGHDT and CDR2 is YYEEEE. V lost 4 bases and J lost 4; bases outside the gene matches: 12. CDR3 residues: CASSPQVGQVFYGYTF. CDR3 nucleotides: TGTGCCAGCAGCCCCCAAGTGGGACAGGTATTCTATGGCTACACCTTC.

V usage is TRBV7-2 and J usage is TRBJ2-2, with 8 nucleotides matching TRBD2. V lost 0 bases and J lost 6; bases outside the gene matches: 3. The CDR3 consists of 15 residues. Germline V CDR1 and CDR2: SGHTA, FQGNSA. CDR3 nucleotides: TGTGCCAGCAGCTTAGCCAGGGGACTAGCCGGGGAGCTGTTTTTT. Translated: CASSLARGLAGELFF.

This clone was counted many times. This chain links TRBV2 with TRBJ1-2; 8 bases match TRBD1. V lost 4 bases, J lost 4 bases, and 5 bases stayed unmatched. The CDR3 consists of 14 residues. The germline V gene encodes CDR1 SNHLY and CDR2 FYNNEI. CDR3 amino acids: CASSGQGAVYGYTF. The CDR3 DNA sequence: TGTGCCAGCAGTGGGCAGGGGGCTGTCTATGGCTACACCTTC. Full variable domain (remainder filled in from reference TRBV2 and TRBJ1-2): EPEVTQTPSHQVTQMGQEVILRCVPISNHLYFYWYRQILGQKVEFLVSFYNNEISEKSEIFDDQFSVERPDGSNFTLKIRSTKLEDSAMYFCASSGQGAVYGYTFGSGTRLTVV.

Points on this clone: Other DNA sequences of this sample code for an identical CDR3. The V gene is TRBV10-1, the J gene TRBJ1-3; TRBD1 might be the D (5 bases). The germline V and J ends were trimmed by 6 bases and 0 bases, with 6 bases remaining between them. The CDR3 length is 13 residues. CDR1 is WNHNN and CDR2 is SYGVQD in the germline V gene (reference sequence). The CDR3 region has the DNA TGCGCCAGCAGCGGGGGCTCTGGAAACACCATATATTTT. Translation gives CASSGGSGNTIYF.

The chain recombines TRBV11-3 with TRBJ2-7; 8 nucleotides match TRBD2. CDR1 SGHNT and CDR2 YENEEA come from the germline V gene. This CDR3 comprises 15 residues. J was trimmed by 6 bases and V by 4 bases; bases with no gene match: 11. The CDR3 loop reads CASSYTLAGRTEQYF. DNA for the CDR3: TGTGCCAGCAGCTATACATTAGCGGGAAGGACCGAGCAGTACTTC.

CDR3 in amino acids: CATSDTGTGRIGYTF. CDR3 in DNA: TGTGCCACCAGTGACACCGGGACAGGGAGGATCGGCTACACCTTC. The chain carries TRBV24-1 and TRBJ1-2; TRBD1 agrees at 9 bases. The CDR3 totals 15 residues. With 4 bases clipped from V and 8 bases from J, the junction kept 10 bases outside the gene matches. In germline, CDR1 is KGHDR, CDR2 SFDVKD.

The rearrangement uses TRBV27 and TRBJ2-7, with 11 bases identical to TRBD2. The CDR3 covers 16 residues. The germline gives CDR1 MNHEY, CDR2 SMNVEV (reference sequence). V gave up 5 bases and J gave up 0 bases; unmatched junction bases: 6. The CDR3 loop is CASSTLAGVGSYEQYF. CDR3 DNA sequence: TGTGCCAGCAGTACACTAGCGGGAGTAGGCTCCTACGAGCAGTACTTC.

This clone was found once. The chain combines TRBV11-2 with TRBJ2-1, with 11 nucleotides matching TRBD2. This CDR3 is 16 amino acids long. Germline V gene sequence: CDR1 SGHAT, CDR2 FQNNGV. V gave up 2 bases and J gave up 6 bases; unmatched junction bases: 6. DNA of the CDR3: TGTGCCAGCAGCTTAAGGCTAGCGGGAGGCCGCAATGAGCAGTTCTTC. Its protein product is CASSLRLAGGRNEQFF.

The gene calls are TRBV7-8 and TRBJ2-1; 12 bases align to TRBD1. The CDR3 is made up of 15 amino acids. The germline CDR1 and CDR2 sequences are SGHVS and FQNEAQ. Trimming took 5 bases from V and 9 from J; bases not matched to a gene: 8. The CDR3 region is CASSRPGQGASEQFF. The CDR3 coding sequence is TGTGCCAGCAGCCGTCCGGGACAGGGGGCTTCTGAGCAGTTCTTC.

The J gene is TRBJ1-5, the V gene TRBV6-2 or TRBV6-3; tentative D call: TRBD1 (5 bases). The germline V and J ends were trimmed by 2 bases and 6 bases, with 17 bases remaining between them. The CDR3 has 16 residues. Germline CDR1 is MNHEY and CDR2 is SVGEGT. The CDR3 coding sequence is TGTGCCAGCAGTTACGAAGGTGTGGGGCCCGGTCAGCCCCAGCATTTT. Translated: CASSYEGVGPGQPQHF.

The chain has TRBV27 and TRBJ1-5, with TRBD1 matching over 8 bases. Germline V gives CDR1 MNHEY, CDR2 SMNVEV (reference sequence). This CDR3 is 15 amino acids long. The trim removed 0 bases at V and 6 bases at J, leaving 4 bases unmatched. The CDR3 here is CASSLSGQASQPQHF. As DNA, the CDR3 is TGTGCCAGCAGTTTATCGGGACAGGCGAGTCAGCCCCAGCATTTT.

The V gene is TRBV12-3 or TRBV12-4, the J gene TRBJ1-3; D perhaps matches TRBD1 (5 bases). V lost 11 bases and J 4 bases, leaving 12 bases between the germline ends. This CDR3 has 12 amino acids. This chain's CDR3 is CALPGGGNTIYF. The CDR3 nucleotides read TGTGCCTTACCCGGGGGAGGAAACACCATATATTTT.

The V and J genes are TRBV19 and TRBJ2-3, with TRBD2 as a possible D gene (6 bases). Trimming stripped 7 bases from V and 2 bases from J, with 13 bases between. This CDR3 comprises 14 residues. CDR1 and CDR2 (germline): LNHDA, SQIVND (reference sequence). The CDR3 here is CASMGGLITDTQYF. The CDR3 DNA follows: TGTGCCAGTATGGGGGGACTCATCACAGATACGCAGTATTTT.

The gene calls are TRBV29-1 and TRBJ2-3; tentative D call: TRBD1 (5 bases). CDR1 and CDR2 (germline): SQVTM, ANQGSEA. V was trimmed by 3 bases and J by 0 bases, leaving 7 bases between them. This CDR3 region has 13 residues. This CDR3 reads CSVEPGSTDTQYF. CDR3 DNA sequence: TGCAGCGTTGAGCCAGGGAGCACAGATACGCAGTATTTT.

The CDR3: CASSPPGQGFHEQYF. The CDR3 nucleotides read TGTGCCAGCAGCCCCCCAGGACAGGGGTTCCACGAGCAGTACTTC. The genes are TRBV7-9 and TRBJ2-7; 9 nucleotides align to TRBD1. CDR3 size: 15 residues. Germline CDR1 SEHNR, CDR2 FQNEAQ (reference sequence). The J segment lost 5 bases and the V segment lost 5 bases, leaving 10 bases of the junction unmatched.

This sequence joins TRBV7-2 and TRBJ1-3; D is uncertain. CDR3 length: 12 amino acids. Germline assignment: CDR1 SGHTA and CDR2 FQGNSA. V dropped 4 bases and J dropped 3 bases, with 4 bases sitting between them. In DNA, the CDR3 is TGTGCCAGCAGCTATCGTGGAAACACCATATATTTT. It codes for CASSYRGNTIYF. Full variable domain (remainder filled in from reference TRBV7-2 and TRBJ1-3): GAGVSQSPSNKVTEKGKDVELRCDPISGHTALYWYRQSLGQGLEFLIYFQGNSAPDKSGLPSDRFSAERTGGSVSTLTIQRTQQEDSAVYLCASSYRGNTIYFGEGSWLTVV.

The chain employs TRBV5-6 and TRBJ1-2; D is possibly TRBD1 (6 bases). Germline values: CDR1 SGHDT, CDR2 YYEEEE. The CDR3 consists of 12 residues. Trimming pared 4 bases from V and 5 bases from J, leaving 9 bases between. For the CDR3, the DNA is TGTGCCAGCAGCCGAACAGGGTATGGCTACACCTTC. Translating it yields CASSRTGYGYTF.

The V gene is TRBV7-6, the J gene TRBJ2-1, with D unclear. This CDR3 has 16 residues. Trimming stripped 4 bases from V and 1 base from J, with 14 bases between. The germline gives CDR1 SGHVS, CDR2 FNYEAQ. In DNA, the CDR3 is TGTGCCAGCAGCTCCCCAGCTAGAGTTTCCTACAATGAGCAGTTCTTC. Its protein product is CASSSPARVSYNEQFF. The variable domain in full, with the rest retrieved from reference TRBV7-6 and TRBJ2-1, is GAGVSQSPRYKVTKRGQDVALRCDPISGHVSLYWYRQALGQGPEFLTYFNYEAQQDKSGLPNDRFSAERPEGSISTLTIQRTEQRDSAMYRCASSSPARVSYNEQFFGPGTRLTVL.

This chain joins TRBV5-6 and TRBJ2-1; D ambiguous. The germline V and J ends were trimmed by 2 bases and 6 bases, with 9 bases remaining between them. Looked up from germline, CDR1 is SGHDT and CDR2 is YYEEEE. This CDR3 is 13 amino acids long. The CDR3 reads CASSFSPFNEQFF. As DNA, the CDR3 is TGTGCCAGCAGCTTTTCCCCGTTCAATGAGCAGTTCTTC.

This sequence joins TRBV15 and TRBJ2-2; TRBD2 aligns across 10 bases. The V segment lost 0 bases and the J segment 3 bases; nucleotides outside the gene matches: 16. Germline V gene data show CDR1 as LNHNV and CDR2 as YYDKDF (reference sequence). This CDR3 spans 21 amino acids. The CDR3 loop reads CATSRDPARWSGRADTGELFF. CDR3 sequence (DNA): TGTGCCACCAGCAGAGACCCGGCCAGGTGGAGCGGGAGGGCCGACACCGGGGAGCTGTTTTTT.